This TCR delta chain was sequenced for a study of gamma-delta chains in newborns, infants, children. Study background: Polyclonal expansion of innate γδ T cells after birth follows microbial exposure.

This CDR3 contains 15 residues. CDR1 and CDR2 from the germline V gene are GEAIGNYY and EKD. J gave up 2 bases and V 2 bases, and 7 bases lay outside the gene matches. TCRdb reanalysed the reads with CATT. The data hold more than 6,000 delta-chain clones, with about 10% observed a single time. Material: blood. The sequence was collected from a child who was a newborn, infant or young child, either healthy, febrile or measles-vaccinated (not recorded which). V is TRDV2 and J is TRDJ1; 7 bases agree with TRDD3. The CDR3 nucleotides are TGTGCCTGTGACATACTGGGGATCTCTACCGATAAACTCATCTTT. Its translation is CACDILGISTDKLIF.